This T cell receptor (beta chain) was identified during a study of blood T cell repertoires in COVID-19. Study overall: In each case, the material was cDNA or gDNA derived from T cells, B-cell-depleted T cells, or PBMCs.

Repertoires were generated with immunoSEQ multiplex PCR, while TCRdb's copy carries only in-frame clones and drops some. The table shows 200,000 to 250,000 clones, with about 84% occurring only once. V was shortened by 3 bases and J by 5 bases, with 25 bases between the two germline ends. This CDR3 region has 18 residues. Germline lookup yields CDR1 LNHDA and CDR2 SQIVND (reference sequence). The cohort comprised adults aged about 18 to 100 years residing in 20 to 30 US areas. Participant-given clinical history determined each cohort assignment. The study counted Cohort 3 donors as recovered given two negative PCRs, clearance, or symptom resolution.

Material: PBMCs or T cells enriched from blood (not recorded which). This clonotype was obtained from a man in his sixties who had recovered from COVID-19. The chain couples TRBV19 to TRBJ1-2; D may be TRBD1 (6 bases). The CDR3 region is CASSIVYLGDIDGYGYTF. The CDR3 DNA sequence: TGTGCCAGTAGTATTGTCTACCTCGGGGACATCGATGGGTATGGCTACACCTTC.